The sequence of this T cell receptor (beta chain) was determined in a study of technical replicates of blood from a handful of donors. The V segment lost 5 bases and the J segment 3 bases; nucleotides outside the gene matches: 7. The CDR3 loop spans 14 amino acids. CDR1 SGHNT and CDR2 YYREEE come from the germline V gene (reference sequence). Repertoires were generated with immunoSEQ multiplex PCR, while TCRdb's copy carries only in-frame clones and drops some. The sample comprises 67,000 or so clones, around 95% of which are singletons, and 0.24% rests with the top ten. The source is a human donor in good health. What was sequenced was T cells isolated from PBMCs. V gene TRBV5-4 combines with J gene TRBJ1-2; 7 bases align to TRBD1. The DNA for the CDR3 is TGTGCCAGCAGACCCAGGGGGGTCTACTATGGCTACACCTTC. Its translation is CASRPRGVYYGYTF.